The 22 T cell receptor beta chains presented below share a single source sample, sequenced in a study of shared clonotypes between healthy human individuals. Generated by immunoSEQ multiplex PCR, the TCRdb table keeps only in-frame clones and is missing some. The sample shows some 1,400,000 clones, around 97% of them seen only once. The sequencing sample was made of naive CD4+ T cells sorted from blood. Subset specified: CD45RA+ positively selected. The receptor set was obtained from a man aged 30 to 39 in good health.

The V call is TRBV28, the J call TRBJ2-2; D not certain. V gave up 3 bases and J gave up 2 bases, with 10 bases separating them. Germline CDR1 reads MDHEN; CDR2 reads SYDVKM. The CDR3 covers 15 residues. The CDR3 region has the DNA TGTGCCAGCAGTTTGGGATACAGCAACACCGGGGAGCTGTTTTTT. Its protein product is CASSLGYSNTGELFF.

This clone came up once. This sequence joins TRBV5-4 and TRBJ2-1; D remains ambiguous. This CDR3 is built from 14 residues. Trimming removed 3 bases at V and 15 bases at J, with 22 bases between. Germline V gene data show CDR1 as SGHNT and CDR2 as YYREEE (reference sequence). This CDR3 reads CASSWSSPMANMFF. The CDR3 nucleotides read TGTGCCAGCAGCTGGAGTAGCCCTATGGCAAACATGTTCTTC.

V is TRBV5-8 and J is TRBJ2-3; 8 bases line up with TRBD2. The germline V gene has CDR1 SGHTS and CDR2 YDEGEE. The CDR3 has 16 residues. V was clipped by 4 bases and J by 0 bases; unmatched bases: 7. The CDR3 is CASSPGTRDSTDTQYF. The CDR3 region has the DNA TGTGCCAGCAGCCCCGGGACTAGAGATAGCACAGATACGCAGTATTTT.

The chain is built from TRBV7-6 and TRBJ1-2; D not certain. The V end was cut by 3 bases, the J end by 7 bases, with 12 bases between. The length of the CDR3 is 13 residues. Germline CDR1 and CDR2: SGHVS and FNYEAQ. This CDR3 is CASSLGGMGGYTF. The CDR3 nucleotides are TGTGCCAGCAGCTTGGGAGGGATGGGTGGCTACACCTTC.

The chain couples TRBV4-3 to TRBJ2-7; D is tentatively TRBD1 or TRBD2 (8 bases each). From germline, CDR1 is LGHNA and CDR2 YSLEER. Trimming stripped 4 bases from V and 1 base from J, with 29 bases between. CDR3 length equals 20 residues. The CDR3 coding sequence is TGCGCCAGCAGCCGACAGACAGGGGCCGGACTAGCTCGATTTTCCTACGAGCAGTACTTC. It codes for CASSRQTGAGLARFSYEQYF.

The V gene is TRBV10-3, the J gene TRBJ1-5; no firm D call. Per the germline V gene, CDR1 is ENHRY and CDR2 is SYGVKD. The CDR3 sequence is 15 residues long. Trimming stripped 3 bases from V and 1 base from J, with 10 bases between. The CDR3 region has the DNA TGTGCCATCAGTGAATGGGCGGGGAGCAATCAGCCCCAGCATTTT. Its translation: CAISEWAGSNQPQHF.

The CDR3 DNA reads TGCAGCGTTGAGCGGGTCGTTTACCCTGAAGCTTTCTTT. Translating it yields CSVERVVYPEAFF. This chain joins TRBV29-1 and TRBJ1-1; no clear D gene. The CDR3 consists of 13 residues. Germline V lookup: CDR1 SQVTM, CDR2 ANQGSEA. Trimming pared 3 bases from V and 6 bases from J, leaving 14 bases between.

Regarding this clone: Other DNA sequences of this sample code for an identical CDR3. The chain couples TRBV2 to TRBJ1-1, with D unresolved. Germline V gives CDR1 SNHLY, CDR2 FYNNEI. The CDR3 loop spans 12 amino acids. V dropped 3 bases and J dropped 1 base, with 3 bases sitting between them. CDR3 residues: CASSDRNTEAFF. DNA for the CDR3: TGTGCCAGCAGTGACCGGAACACTGAAGCTTTCTTT.

The rearrangement uses TRBV19 and TRBJ1-5, with unresolved D. The germline V gene encodes CDR1 LNHDA and CDR2 SQIVND (reference sequence). V was shortened by 1 base and J by 1 base, with 8 bases between the two germline ends. The CDR3 has 15 residues. The CDR3 DNA reads as TGTGCCAGTAGTATAGTGAGGGCGAGCAATCAGCCCCAGCATTTT. It is translated as CASSIVRASNQPQHF.

The rearrangement links TRBV5-1 to TRBJ2-5, with 10 bases that match TRBD2. This CDR3 has 14 amino acids. V lost 4 bases to trimming and J lost 5 bases; unmatched junction nucleotides: 5. The germline CDR1 and CDR2 sequences are SGHRS and YFSETQ. This CDR3 reads CASSTLSGRETQYF. In DNA, the CDR3 is TGCGCCAGCAGCACCCTTAGCGGGAGGGAGACCCAGTACTTC.

This chain uses TRBV18 with TRBJ2-7, with 10 bases that match TRBD1. There are 14 residues in the CDR3. The germline gives CDR1 KGHSH, CDR2 LQKENI. Trimming cost V 5 bases and J 2 bases; bases outside gene matches: 3. The chain's CDR3 is CASSGQGDTYEQYF. The DNA of the CDR3 is TGTGCCAGCTCAGGACAGGGGGATACCTACGAGCAGTACTTC.

This clone was picked up one time. The J gene is TRBJ1-5, the V gene TRBV19; D might be TRBD1 (5 bases). V was trimmed by 3 bases and J by 7 bases, leaving 16 bases between them. The CDR3 covers 15 residues. From germline, CDR1 is LNHDA and CDR2 SQIVND (reference sequence). CDR3 residues: CASSITLSGWQPQHF. As DNA, the CDR3 is TGTGCCAGTAGTATCACTTTATCAGGGTGGCAGCCCCAGCATTTT.

This rearrangement joins TRBV19 to TRBJ2-7; D is perhaps TRBD1 (5 bases). V was shortened by 3 bases and J by 2 bases, with 11 bases between the two germline ends. The V gene's germline CDR1 is LNHDA and CDR2 SQIVND (reference sequence). The CDR3 runs to 14 residues. The CDR3 region is CASSILGRAYEQYF. As DNA, the CDR3 is TGTGCCAGTAGTATCCTGGGCAGGGCCTACGAGCAGTACTTC.

CDR3 protein: CASRTLLRLAGGQNEQFF. The CDR3 nucleotides are TGTGCCAGCAGAACCCTCCTTCGGCTAGCGGGAGGGCAAAATGAGCAGTTCTTC. The rearrangement joins TRBV11-2 to TRBJ2-1, with TRBD2 matching over 12 bases. The CDR3 is made up of 18 amino acids. CDR1 is SGHAT, CDR2 FQNNGV, per germline. J was trimmed by 7 bases and V by 6 bases; bases with no gene match: 16.

This sequence joins TRBV10-3 and TRBJ2-1; a weak D match, TRBD2 (5 bases). The CDR3 is 13 residues long. Per the germline V gene, CDR1 is ENHRY and CDR2 is SYGVKD. Trimming shortened V by 7 bases and J by 5 bases, and 12 bases separated the two germline ends. The DNA of the CDR3 is TGTGCCATCAATCCTCGGCGGGACAATGAGCAGTTCTTC. It is translated as CAINPRRDNEQFF.

The V and J genes are TRBV9 and TRBJ2-1, with a possible D match to TRBD2 (6 bases). V dropped 0 bases and J dropped 13 bases, with 23 bases sitting between them. The CDR3 is 16 amino acids. Germline CDR1 reads SGDLS; CDR2 reads YYNGEE. The CDR3 sequence: CASSVATAVGTSHQFF. The CDR3, as DNA: TGTGCCAGCAGCGTAGCTACAGCGGTCGGGACTTCTCATCAGTTCTTC.

The V call is TRBV5-5, the J call TRBJ1-2; unclear D gene. The germline V gene has CDR1 SGHKS and CDR2 YYEKEE (reference sequence). This CDR3 comprises 17 residues. V lost 0 bases, J lost 7 bases, and 22 bases lay in between. The CDR3 here is CASSLATAGSTLGGYTF. The CDR3 region has the DNA TGTGCCAGCAGCTTGGCGACCGCCGGATCCACGCTAGGTGGCTACACCTTC.

The chain combines TRBV7-9 with TRBJ2-3; D is uncertain. This CDR3 is 15 amino acids long. The germline CDR1 and CDR2 sequences are SEHNR and FQNEAQ (reference sequence). The ends were cut back, 5 bases at V and 1 base at J, with 13 bases in the middle. CDR3 DNA sequence: TGTGCCAGCAGCCCCAATGGTCGGGGCACAGATACGCAGTATTTT. This sequence encodes CASSPNGRGTDTQYF.

This clone has only one observation. The V and J genes are TRBV10-3 and TRBJ1-3; 9 bases match TRBD1. CDR1 and CDR2 (germline): ENHRY, SYGVKD. The CDR3 is 16 residues long. Trimming cost V 11 bases and J 2 bases; bases outside gene matches: 13. The CDR3 reads CALSKGDREAGNTIYF. The CDR3 coding sequence is TGTGCCCTATCAAAGGGGGACAGGGAAGCTGGAAACACCATATATTTT.

The chain couples TRBV5-4 to TRBJ2-6; 8 positions agree with TRBD1. Germline values: CDR1 SGHNT, CDR2 YYREEE (reference sequence). The CDR3 spans 16 residues. V gave up 4 bases and J gave up 2 bases; unmatched junction bases: 5. For the CDR3, the DNA is TGTGCCAGCAGCCCCATACAGGGGGCTGGGGCCAACGTCCTGACTTTC. It codes for CASSPIQGAGANVLTF.

The chain carries TRBV6-1 and TRBJ1-4, with a weak D call TRBD1 (6 bases). V was clipped by 6 bases and J by 8 bases, with 22 bases between them. The CDR3 has 16 amino acids. The germline V gene encodes CDR1 MNHNS and CDR2 SASEGT. The CDR3 loop reads CASSELLQPRGEKLFF. The CDR3 DNA sequence: TGTGCCAGCAGCGAACTCCTCCAACCCAGGGGAGAAAAACTGTTTTTT.

The chain carries TRBV9 and TRBJ2-7; perhaps TRBD1 as D (6 bases). Per germline, CDR1 SGDLS and CDR2 YYNGEE. CDR3 length: 14 residues. V was pared by 0 bases and J by 4 bases, with 11 bases between. The chain's CDR3 is CASSVGTEIYEQYF. The CDR3 DNA follows: TGTGCCAGCAGCGTAGGGACAGAGATTTACGAGCAGTACTTC.